This record looks at one T cell receptor (beta chain) sequence and its context. Each CDR3 protein is one row after TCRdb ran MiXCR on the 5' RACE reads. The data hold hundreds of thousands of distinct CDR3 sequences, with over 5% observed a single time. This record comes from a study of identical twins. The CDR3 runs 15 residues. The germline V gene has CDR1 SGHAT and CDR2 FQNNGV. Trimming cost V 5 bases and J 5 bases; bases outside gene matches: 4. The specimen was naive T cells sorted from blood. V is TRBV11-2 and J is TRBJ2-2; TRBD2 aligns across 11 bases. This TCR derives from a man between 18 and 35 years old in good health. CDR3 loop: CASSASGRLTGELFF. For the CDR3, the DNA is TGTGCCAGCAGCGCTAGCGGGAGGCTGACCGGGGAGCTGTTTTTT. Full variable domain (rest looked up from reference TRBV11-2 and TRBJ2-2): EAGVAQSPRYKIIEKRQSVAFWCNPISGHATLYWYQQILGQGPKLLIQFQNNGVVDDSQLPKDRFSAERLKGVDSTLKIQPAKLEDSAVYLCASSASGRLTGELFFGEGSRLTVL.